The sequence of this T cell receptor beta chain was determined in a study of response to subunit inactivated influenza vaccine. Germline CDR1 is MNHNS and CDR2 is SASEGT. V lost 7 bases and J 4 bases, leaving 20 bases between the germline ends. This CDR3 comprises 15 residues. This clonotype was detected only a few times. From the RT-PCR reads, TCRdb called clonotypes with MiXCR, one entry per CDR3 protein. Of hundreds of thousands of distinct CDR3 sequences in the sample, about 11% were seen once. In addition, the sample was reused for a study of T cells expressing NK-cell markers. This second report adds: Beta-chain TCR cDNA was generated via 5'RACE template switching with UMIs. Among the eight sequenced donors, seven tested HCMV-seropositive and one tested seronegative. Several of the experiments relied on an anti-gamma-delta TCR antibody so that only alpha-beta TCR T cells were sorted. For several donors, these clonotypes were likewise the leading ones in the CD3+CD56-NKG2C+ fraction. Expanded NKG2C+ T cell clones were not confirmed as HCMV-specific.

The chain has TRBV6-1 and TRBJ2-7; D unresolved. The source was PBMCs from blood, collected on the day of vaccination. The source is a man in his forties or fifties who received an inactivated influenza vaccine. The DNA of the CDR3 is TGTGCCAGCACTCTATCGCCCCACGGAGAATACGAGCAGTACTTC. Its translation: CASTLSPHGEYEQYF.